The rows below give T cell receptor beta chains drawn from one sample of a study of T-cell reconstitution after alpha-beta-depleted transplantation in children. TCRdb analysed the PCR reads with MiXCR anew, one entry per CDR3 protein. This table holds roughly 160,000 distinct CDR3 sequences, around 10% found once. Sequencing was performed on PBMCs, taken before TCRalphabeta/CD19-depleted stem cell transplant. These receptors were taken from a boy younger than 10 with acute myeloid leukemia, due to receive a stem cell transplant. Both conserved end residues are part of each CDR3. Fields, in order: clone size, V gene, D gene, J gene, CDR3 DNA, CDR3 protein. The D gene is left open where the match is weak. Where a row states a size, it is once, few, many or the class of an expanded clone; other rows omit it.

many,TRBV29-1,-,TRBJ2-5,TGCAGCGCCTCGGGTGGGTCAGAGACCCAGTACTTC,CSASGGSETQYF
many,TRBV24-1,-,TRBJ2-5,TGTGCCACCAGTGACTCCGGGACTGAAGGATTCGAGACCCAGTACTTC,CATSDSGTEGFETQYF
-,TRBV11-2,TRBD2,TRBJ2-1,TGTGCCAGCAGCCCCGGGACTAGCGTTTTCAATGAGCAGTTCTTC,CASSPGTSVFNEQFF
many,TRBV28,TRBD2,TRBJ2-3,TGTGCCAGTAGGACCGGGACTAGCGGGACAGATACGCAGTATTTT,CASRTGTSGTDTQYF
-,TRBV7-6,-,TRBJ2-4,TGTGCCAGCAGCTTCGACTGGGAAGGGGGGGACATTCAGTACTTC,CASSFDWEGGDIQYF
many,TRBV29-1,-,TRBJ2-1,TGCAGCGCCCTCCTTGGGGGTGAGCAGTTCTTC,CSALLGGEQFF
many,TRBV10-3,TRBD2,TRBJ2-3,TGTGCCAGCTTAGGGACTAGCGGGCCTCCCACAGATACGCAGTATTTT,CASLGTSGPPTDTQYF
many,TRBV7-2,TRBD1,TRBJ1-2,TGTGCCAGCAGCTTAACGGCAGGGGGGAACTATGGCTACACCTTC,CASSLTAGGNYGYTF
few,TRBV14,TRBD2,TRBJ2-3,TGTGCCAGCAGCCAAGCCCCGCCTCCACTAGCGGGAGTGACAGATACGCAGTATTTT,CASSQAPPPLAGVTDTQYF
many,TRBV28,-,TRBJ2-7,TGTGCCAGCAGTTTACGCTTCGGGGGCGCGGACGAGCAGTACTTC,CASSLRFGGADEQYF
many,TRBV7-3,-,TRBJ2-2,TGTGCCAGCAGCTTAACCCCGCCATCCGGGGAGCTGTTTTTT,CASSLTPPSGELFF